This T cell receptor beta chain was identified during a study of blood T cell repertoires in COVID-19. J was trimmed by 2 bases and V by 4 bases; bases with no gene match: 4. Germline V gene sequence: CDR1 SGHAT, CDR2 FQNNGV. The CDR3 is made up of 15 amino acids. TCRdb's table, derived via immunoSEQ multiplex PCR, lists solely in-frame clones and lacks some. The sample yields some 140,000 clones, roughly 85% seen once. Sequenced: peripheral blood. This receptor was taken from a man between 60 and 70 years old with acute or convalescent COVID-19. The chain couples TRBV11-2 to TRBJ2-1; 8 positions agree with TRBD2. CDR3 DNA: TGTGCCAGCAGCTCGATAGCGGGACCCTACAATGAGCAGTTCTTC. Translated, it gives CASSSIAGPYNEQFF.